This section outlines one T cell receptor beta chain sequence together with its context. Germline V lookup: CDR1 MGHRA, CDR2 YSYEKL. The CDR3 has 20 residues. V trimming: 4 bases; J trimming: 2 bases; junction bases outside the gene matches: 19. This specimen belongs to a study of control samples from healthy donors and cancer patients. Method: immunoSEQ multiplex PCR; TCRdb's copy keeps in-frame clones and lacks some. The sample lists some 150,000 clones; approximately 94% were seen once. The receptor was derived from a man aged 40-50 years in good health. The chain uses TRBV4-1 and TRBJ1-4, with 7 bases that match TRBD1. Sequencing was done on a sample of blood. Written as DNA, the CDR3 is TGCGCCAGCAGCCGCAGTCCCTCCTGGCCAGGGGGTTTTACTAATGAAAAACTGTTTTTT. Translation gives CASSRSPSWPGGFTNEKLFF.